The rows below give T cell receptor beta chains drawn from one sample of a study of T cells in Graves' hyperthyroidism and ophthalmopathy. MiXCR, applied by TCRdb to the multiplex PCR reads, yields one record per CDR3 protein. Of fewer than 800,000 distinct CDR3 sequences in the sample, 15% to 20% were seen once. Sequenced: blood. All receptors derive from a man aged 18 to 29 with Graves' hyperthyroidism. Each CDR3 is given with its conserved first and last residue. The order of the fields is V gene, J gene, CDR3 protein.

TRBV29-1,TRBJ2-7,CSVGLYPEQYF
TRBV6-1,TRBJ1-4,CASLQASGDEKLFF
TRBV12-3/TRBV12-4,TRBJ2-5,CANSSLGETQYF
TRBV28,TRBJ1-5,CASSPGTGIVVSNQPQHF
TRBV6-9,TRBJ1-5,CASSYVGQANQPQHF
TRBV11-1,TRBJ1-1,CASSYTGRTEAFF
TRBV28,TRBJ2-6,CASSSRRGGAAGANVLTF
TRBV4-2,TRBJ2-3,CASSQETTTDTQYF
TRBV14,TRBJ2-3,CASSPARNTDTQYF
TRBV24-1,TRBJ2-5,CATSDTSPFSGQETQYF
TRBV7-2,TRBJ2-5,CASSSFRETQYF
TRBV20-1,TRBJ2-2,CSARGAPNTGELFF
TRBV20-1,TRBJ2-4,CSARVGGGVVNIQYF
TRBV25-1,TRBJ2-1,CASSGRDGDYNEQFF
TRBV20-1,TRBJ2-1,CSARSRTDRSYNEQFF
TRBV6-2/TRBV6-3,TRBJ2-1,CASSYSREREGYNEQLF
TRBV5-1,TRBJ2-7,CASSKRVTGEQYF
TRBV2,TRBJ2-3,CASRGITDTQYF
TRBV11-2,TRBJ1-1,CASGVTATEAFF
TRBV27,TRBJ2-3,CASSLSWGRSTDTQYF
TRBV5-1,TRBJ1-2,CASSLGDPRSGYTF
TRBV2,TRBJ2-1,CASSPLRASSSYNEQFF
TRBV12-3/TRBV12-4,TRBJ2-1,CASSTEGGYNEQFF
TRBV19,TRBJ1-3,CASIGGNTIYF
TRBV24-1,TRBJ1-2,CATSDSWDVLGYTF
TRBV7-9,TRBJ1-3,CASSSGQTSGNTIYF
TRBV28,TRBJ2-7,CASSLLGQGKHEQYF
TRBV29-1,TRBJ1-2,CSVEGGTNYGYTF
TRBV20-1,TRBJ2-1,CSARKAGRIQDNEQFF